A selection of T cell receptor beta chains follows, all from one sample in a study of blood T cells in healthy people across ages. TCRdb reprocessed the 5' RACE reads via MiXCR and lists one record per CDR3 protein. The profile shows some 1.5 million distinct CDR3 sequences, 25% to 30% of them singletons. Sequencing was done on a sample of blood. Every receptor here comes from a woman aged 30 to 39 in good health. CDR3s include the opening cysteine and the closing phenylalanine or tryptophan.

v_call: TRBV18; cdr3_aa: CASSPLGTGGFDEQYF
v_call: TRBV25-1; cdr3_aa: CASSESGGHNYGYTF
v_call: TRBV18; cdr3_aa: CASSTVLGHEQYF
v_call: TRBV10-3; cdr3_aa: CAISEWGEQPQHF
v_call: TRBV6-2/TRBV6-3; cdr3_aa: CASSYFPYEQYF
v_call: TRBV7-2; cdr3_aa: CASSLESRLAGVRETQYF
v_call: TRBV28; cdr3_aa: CASSQQLAQPQHF
v_call: TRBV20-1; cdr3_aa: CSARDHGEIQYF
v_call: TRBV11-2; cdr3_aa: CASSFASGGNEQFF
v_call: TRBV20-1; cdr3_aa: CSARDPKIRIAEYTDTQYF
v_call: TRBV7-3; cdr3_aa: CASRQTGRDTEAFF
v_call: TRBV6-6; cdr3_aa: CASSYSHGTGGDTQYF
v_call: TRBV5-1; cdr3_aa: CASGRGDNTDTQYF
v_call: TRBV6-2/TRBV6-3; cdr3_aa: CASSHPGTGGTEAFF
v_call: TRBV9; cdr3_aa: CASSAEPASIHEQYF
v_call: TRBV29-1; cdr3_aa: CSVEWRWRNGYTF
v_call: TRBV14; cdr3_aa: CASSPGTGGLSGIYEQYF